This entry is about one T cell receptor beta chain. Its antigen is not identified. Adult Caucasians living in Nashville, Tennessee made up all of the donors. This record comes from a study of shared clonotypes between healthy human individuals. Study results and caveats: Only blood underwent sampling, and tissue repertoires likely differ.

The germline V gene has CDR1 SQVTM and CDR2 ANQGSEA. The CDR3 consists of 13 residues. Deletions cut 8 bases from V and 1 base from J, with 14 bases between. Unsorted PBMC replicate PCRs drew on around 310 ng DNA, representing approximately 31,000 T cell genomes. Methods used by the authors: ImmunoSEQ only sent back junction sequences with no quality scores, so filtering was done differently. Assay used: immunoSEQ multiplex PCR; TCRdb lists only in-frame clones, some missing. V, J and clone size are taken as reported in that table, and D and trimming were inferred from the DNA itself. The data contain 490,000 or so clones, around 80% of them singletons.

Sequencing was done on a sample of PBMCs. This clonotype was sampled from a woman aged 40 to 55 in good health. Some clones in this sample may be carry-over from other donors' samples. The chain is built from TRBV29-1 and TRBJ1-1; D is ambiguous. The CDR3: CSPGERTNTEAFF. The CDR3 DNA reads as TGCAGCCCTGGGGAACGGACGAACACTGAAGCTTTCTTT.